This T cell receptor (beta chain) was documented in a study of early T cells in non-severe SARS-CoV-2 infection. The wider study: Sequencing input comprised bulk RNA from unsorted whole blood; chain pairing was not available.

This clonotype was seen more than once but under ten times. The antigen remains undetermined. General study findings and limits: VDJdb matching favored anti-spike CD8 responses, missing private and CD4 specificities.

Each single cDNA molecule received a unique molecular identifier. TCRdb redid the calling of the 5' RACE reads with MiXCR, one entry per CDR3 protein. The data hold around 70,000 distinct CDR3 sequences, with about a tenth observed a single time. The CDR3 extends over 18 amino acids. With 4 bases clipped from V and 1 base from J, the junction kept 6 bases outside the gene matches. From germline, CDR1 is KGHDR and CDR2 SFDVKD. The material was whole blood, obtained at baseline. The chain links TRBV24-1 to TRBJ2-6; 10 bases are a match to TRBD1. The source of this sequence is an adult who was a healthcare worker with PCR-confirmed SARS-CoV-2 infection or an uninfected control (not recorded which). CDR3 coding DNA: TGTGCCACCAGTGAGCGGGACAGGGGAGTGTCTGGGGCCAACGTCCTGACTTTC. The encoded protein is CATSERDRGVSGANVLTF.